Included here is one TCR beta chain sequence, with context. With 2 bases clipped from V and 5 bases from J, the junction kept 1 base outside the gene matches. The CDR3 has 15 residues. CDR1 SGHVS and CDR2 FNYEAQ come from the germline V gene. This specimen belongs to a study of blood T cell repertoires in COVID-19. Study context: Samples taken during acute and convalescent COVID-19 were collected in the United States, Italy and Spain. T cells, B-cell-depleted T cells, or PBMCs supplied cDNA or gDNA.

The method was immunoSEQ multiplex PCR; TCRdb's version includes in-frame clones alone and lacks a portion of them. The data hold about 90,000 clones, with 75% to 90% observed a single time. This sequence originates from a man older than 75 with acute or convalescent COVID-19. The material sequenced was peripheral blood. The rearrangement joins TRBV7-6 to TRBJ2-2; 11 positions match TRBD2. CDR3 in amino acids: CASSLLAGGTGELFF. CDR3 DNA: TGTGCCAGCAGCTTACTAGCGGGAGGTACCGGGGAGCTGTTTTTT.